This T cell receptor beta chain was sequenced for a study of T cell responses to AZD1222 COVID-19 vaccine. The assay was immunoSEQ multiplex PCR, and TCRdb's table has in-frame clones only and misses some. Among 90,000 to 120,000 clones listed, 92% were seen once. CDR3 length: 14 residues. The trim removed 4 bases at V and 0 bases at J, leaving 3 bases unmatched. From germline, CDR1 is SGHRS and CDR2 YFSETQ. This clonotype originated in an adult who received the AZD1222 COVID-19 vaccine. This specimen was peripheral blood, taken 28 days after the second AZD1222 dose. This chain joins TRBV5-1 and TRBJ1-1; 7 nucleotides align to TRBD1. The CDR3 protein is CASSTGQVNTEAFF. CDR3 bases: TGCGCCAGCAGCACCGGACAGGTGAACACTGAAGCTTTCTTT.